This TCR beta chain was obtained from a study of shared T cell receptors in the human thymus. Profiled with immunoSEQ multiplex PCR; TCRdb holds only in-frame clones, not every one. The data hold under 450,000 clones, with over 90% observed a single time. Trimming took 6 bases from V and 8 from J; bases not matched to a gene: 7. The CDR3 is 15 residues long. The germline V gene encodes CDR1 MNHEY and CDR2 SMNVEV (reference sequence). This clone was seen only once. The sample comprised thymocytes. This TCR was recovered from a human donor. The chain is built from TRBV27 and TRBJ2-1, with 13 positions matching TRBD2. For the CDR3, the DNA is TGTGCCAGCAGGGGGACTAGCGGGACCCCACATGAGCAGTTCTTC. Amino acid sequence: CASRGTSGTPHEQFF.